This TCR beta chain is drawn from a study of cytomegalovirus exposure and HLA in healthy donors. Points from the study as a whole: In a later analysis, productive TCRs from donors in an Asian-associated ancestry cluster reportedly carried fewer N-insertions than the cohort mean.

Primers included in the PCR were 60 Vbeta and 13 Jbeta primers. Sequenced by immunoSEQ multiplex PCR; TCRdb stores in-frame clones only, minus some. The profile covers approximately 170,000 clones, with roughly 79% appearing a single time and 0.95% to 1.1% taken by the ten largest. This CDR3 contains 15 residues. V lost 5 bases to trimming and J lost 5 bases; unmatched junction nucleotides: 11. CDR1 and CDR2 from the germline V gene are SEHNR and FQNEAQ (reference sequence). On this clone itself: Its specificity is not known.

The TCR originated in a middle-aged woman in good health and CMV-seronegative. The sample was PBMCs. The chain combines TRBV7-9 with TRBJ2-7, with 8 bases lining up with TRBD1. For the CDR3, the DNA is TGTGCCAGCAGCCATCTACAGGGGGAGGTGAACGAGCAGTACTTC. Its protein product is CASSHLQGEVNEQYF.